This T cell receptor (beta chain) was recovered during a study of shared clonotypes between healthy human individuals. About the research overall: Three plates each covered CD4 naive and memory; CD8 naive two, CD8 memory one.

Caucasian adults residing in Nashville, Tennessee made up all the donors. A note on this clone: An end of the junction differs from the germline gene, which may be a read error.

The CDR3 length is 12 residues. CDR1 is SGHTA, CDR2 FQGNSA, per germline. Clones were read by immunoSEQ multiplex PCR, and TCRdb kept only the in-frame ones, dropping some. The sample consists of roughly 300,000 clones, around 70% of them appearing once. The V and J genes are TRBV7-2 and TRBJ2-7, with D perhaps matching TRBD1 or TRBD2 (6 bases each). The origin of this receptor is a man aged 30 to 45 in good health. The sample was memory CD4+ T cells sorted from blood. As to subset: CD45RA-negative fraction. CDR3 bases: TGTGCCAGCAGCTCCGGGGGCAGTGTCTTTGCATTC. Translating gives CASSSGGSVFAF. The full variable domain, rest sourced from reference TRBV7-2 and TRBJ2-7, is GAGVSQSPSNKVTEKGKDVELRCDPISGHTALYWYRQSLGQGLEFLIYFQGNSAPDKSGLPSDRFSAERTGGSVSTLTIQRTQQEDSAVYLCASSSGGSVFAFGPGTRLTVT.